This is a list of T cell receptor beta chains from one sample in a study of vaccination effects on CD4 cells after COVID-19. TCRdb's table, derived via immunoSEQ multiplex PCR, lists solely in-frame clones and lacks some. This sample carries tens of thousands of clones, 65% to 80% of them seen once, and the ten largest clones take approximately 2.2%. These receptors lack a known antigen. The sequencing here drew on CD4+ T cells from PBMCs cultured without peptide, taken after COVID-19 vaccination. The receptors originated from a human donor who received a COVID-19 vaccine. Both conserved end residues are part of each CDR3. The D gene is left open where the match is weak. For some rows the clone size is stated as once, few or many, or as a class when expanded; others skip it.

j_call,clone_size,v_call,d_call,cdr3_nt,cdr3_aa
TRBJ1-2,NA,TRBV6-6,NA,TGTGCCAGCAGTCTACAGGGAGCCGGCTACACCTTC,CASSLQGAGYTF
TRBJ1-6,once,TRBV28,NA,TGTGCCAGCAGTCTCCCCCCTAATAATTCACCCCTCCACTTT,CASSLPPNNSPLHF
TRBJ1-2,NA,TRBV6-5,NA,TGTGCCAGCAGTTACGCAACAGGAGGTCCTGGCTACACCTTC,CASSYATGGPGYTF
TRBJ1-1,NA,TRBV2,NA,TGTGCCAGCCTTGAGCAGCTAGGGAACACTGAAGCTTTCTTT,CASLEQLGNTEAFF
TRBJ1-3,NA,TRBV5-4,NA,TGTGCCAGCAGCCCCGGCCGGGGGGATGGAAACACCATATATTTT,CASSPGRGDGNTIYF
TRBJ2-2,NA,TRBV11-2,NA,TGTGCCTTGGCCGCGAACACCGGGGAGCTGTTTTTT,CALAANTGELFF
TRBJ2-5,NA,TRBV18,NA,TGTGCCAGCTCACTAAATGGAGGTAAAGAGACCCAGTACTTC,CASSLNGGKETQYF
TRBJ1-1,NA,TRBV5-1,NA,TGCGCCAGCAGCTTGGCACTCTCCGGCGACACTGAAGCTTTCTTT,CASSLALSGDTEAFF
TRBJ1-1,NA,TRBV29-1,NA,TGCAGCGTTAAAGAAACAGGGATTTACACTGAAGCTTTCTTT,CSVKETGIYTEAFF
TRBJ1-6,NA,TRBV5-6,NA,TGTGCCAGCAGCTTCCCGGGGAATTCACCCCTCCACTTT,CASSFPGNSPLHF
TRBJ1-1,NA,TRBV6-6,TRBD1,TGTGCCAGCAGGACAGGGGGTGTGAACACTGAAGCTTTCTTT,CASRTGGVNTEAFF
TRBJ2-3,NA,TRBV5-1,NA,TGCGCCAGCAGCTTAGGGACTCCCGCGACAGATACGCAGTATTTT,CASSLGTPATDTQYF
TRBJ2-3,NA,TRBV5-1,TRBD2,TGCGCCAGCAGCTTAACGCGGGGGGGCACAGATACGCAGTATTTT,CASSLTRGGTDTQYF
TRBJ1-3,few,TRBV7-2,NA,TGTGCCAGCAGCCAGTCGTCCCCCGGGAACACCATATATTTT,CASSQSSPGNTIYF
TRBJ2-5,NA,TRBV6-5,TRBD2,TGTGCCAGCAACCCGGGGGGAGCCTTAACCCAGTACTTC,CASNPGGALTQYF
TRBJ1-5,NA,TRBV19,TRBD1,TGTGCCACTAAAGACAGGGGGAGTCAGCCCCAGCATTTT,CATKDRGSQPQHF
TRBJ2-1,few,TRBV7-2,TRBD1,TGTGCCAGCAGCTTAGACTGGGGGACAGGCAATGAGCAGTTCTTC,CASSLDWGTGNEQFF
TRBJ2-5,NA,TRBV19,TRBD2,TGTGCCAGTAGTAGGGGGACTAGCGGGCAAGAGACCCAGTACTTC,CASSRGTSGQETQYF
TRBJ1-2,NA,TRBV5-1,NA,TGCGCCAGCAGCATACTCCAGGGGCGGGTTAGCTACACCTTC,CASSILQGRVSYTF
TRBJ2-1,few,TRBV5-1,TRBD2,TGCGCCAGCAGCTCGGGACTAGCGGGGAATAACTACAATGAGCAGTTCTTC,CASSSGLAGNNYNEQFF
TRBJ1-2,NA,TRBV6-5,TRBD1,TGTGCCAGCAGAGTAACAGGGGGAGGAGGCTACACCTTC,CASRVTGGGGYTF
TRBJ2-3,NA,TRBV4-2,NA,TGTGCCAGCAGCCAAGAGGCCAACACAGATACGCAGTATTTT,CASSQEANTDTQYF
TRBJ1-5,NA,TRBV7-3,NA,TGTGCCAGCAGCTTAACGGCCAACAAGCCCCAGCATTTT,CASSLTANKPQHF
TRBJ1-2,few,TRBV28,TRBD1,TGTGCCAGCAGGACGCGAGTAGTCGCCGGGACAGGGAATGGCTACACCTTC,CASRTRVVAGTGNGYTF
TRBJ1-5,few,TRBV19,NA,TGTGCCAGTAGGCGGGTAGGGACCGAAAGAAATCAGCCCCAGCATTTT,CASRRVGTERNQPQHF
TRBJ2-5,NA,TRBV4-2,TRBD1,TGTGCCAGCAGCCAAACCGGGACAGTACAAGAGACCCAGTACTTC,CASSQTGTVQETQYF
TRBJ2-5,NA,TRBV28,NA,TGTGCCAGCAGTTTCCAAGGGGCACTTTTCAAAGAGACCCAGTACTTC,CASSFQGALFKETQYF
TRBJ1-6,NA,TRBV2,NA,TGTGCCAGCAGTGCTCGGGTAGATTCACCCCTCCACTTT,CASSARVDSPLHF
TRBJ2-2,NA,TRBV30,TRBD2,TGTGCCTGGACTAGCGGGGGGCCAGGGGAGCTGTTTTTT,CAWTSGGPGELFF
TRBJ1-2,NA,TRBV6-1,NA,TGTGCCAGCAGTGAGGGGCCAGGGCTGGGCTACACCTTC,CASSEGPGLGYTF
TRBJ1-3,NA,TRBV25-1,NA,TGTGCCAGCAGTCCTACCGACACCCCTGGAAACACCATATATTTT,CASSPTDTPGNTIYF
TRBJ2-4,NA,TRBV6-2/TRBV6-3,TRBD1,TGTGCCAGCAGCAGGCAGACAGGGGGCATTCAGTACTTC,CASSRQTGGIQYF
TRBJ1-5,NA,TRBV7-9,NA,TGTGCCAGCAGCTTAGGAGACAGTTCCAATCAGCCCCAGCATTTT,CASSLGDSSNQPQHF
TRBJ2-2,NA,TRBV5-4,NA,TGTGCCAGCAGCCTTCCCGGGACAAACACCGGGGAGCTGTTTTTT,CASSLPGTNTGELFF
TRBJ2-2,once,TRBV30,NA,TGTGCCTGGAGTGACTGGGGGGAAGACAGTCGGCACGCGCCCGGGGAGCTGTTTTTT,CAWSDWGEDSRHAPGELFF
TRBJ1-1,NA,TRBV18,TRBD1,TGTGCCAGCTCACCACCGACAGGGGTAACCACTGAAGCTTTCTTT,CASSPPTGVTTEAFF
TRBJ2-3,NA,TRBV5-1,NA,TGCGCCAGCAGCTTTCGCATAGCTAGCACAGATACGCAGTATTTT,CASSFRIASTDTQYF
TRBJ2-6,NA,TRBV5-4,TRBD1,TGTGCCAGCAGCTCCACAGGGGCGTCAAACTCTGGGGCCAACGTCCTGACTTTC,CASSSTGASNSGANVLTF
TRBJ1-1,NA,TRBV29-1,TRBD1,TGCAGCCCCTACCAGGGGGCGGGAGCTTTCTTT,CSPYQGAGAFF
TRBJ1-1,NA,TRBV29-1,TRBD1,TGCAGCGCCAACCCGGGACAGGGTTTTATCGGCACTGAAGCTTTCTTT,CSANPGQGFIGTEAFF
TRBJ2-3,NA,TRBV4-3,TRBD2,TGCGCCAGCAGCCGAGGACTAGCGGGGGGTTTAGATACGCAGTATTTT,CASSRGLAGGLDTQYF
TRBJ2-5,NA,TRBV29-1,NA,TGCAGCATCGGAAGACAGCAGGAAGAGACCCAGTACTTC,CSIGRQQEETQYF
TRBJ2-2,few,TRBV19,TRBD2,TGTGCCAGTACCGAGTTCCCGGGACTAGGGAGGTACACCGGGGAGCTGTTTTTT,CASTEFPGLGRYTGELFF
TRBJ1-6,few,TRBV11-3,NA,TGTGCCAGCAGCTTAAATAGGGGTATCGACTTT,CASSLNRGIDF
TRBJ1-6,NA,TRBV18,NA,TGTGCCAGCTCACCAGGGTCGGGCGGTAATTCACCCCTCCACTTT,CASSPGSGGNSPLHF
TRBJ1-1,once,TRBV24-1,NA,TGTGCCACCAGTGATTCCCCAGGGGCTGAAGCTTTCTTT,CATSDSPGAEAFF
TRBJ2-4,NA,TRBV19,NA,TGTGCCAGTAGTAACCTTCGGCACCCCAAAAACATTCAGTACTTC,CASSNLRHPKNIQYF
TRBJ2-5,NA,TRBV29-1,TRBD1,TGCAGCGTCGTTACTACAGGGGAGGAGACCCAGTACTTC,CSVVTTGEETQYF
TRBJ2-3,NA,TRBV24-1,NA,TGTGCCACCAGTGAGCCAGCTGCGACAGATACGCAGTATTTT,CATSEPAATDTQYF